The 26 T cell receptor beta chains below all came from one sample that was sequenced in a study of response to subunit inactivated influenza vaccine. TCRdb reprocessed the RT-PCR reads via MiXCR and lists one record per CDR3 protein. Among some 480,000 distinct CDR3 sequences listed, approximately 11% were seen once. The sequenced sample was PBMCs from blood, obtained about 6 weeks after vaccination. The receptors here all came from a man between 50 and 59 years old who received an inactivated influenza vaccine.

This clonotype has only one observation. The chain uses TRBV25-1 and TRBJ2-3; no reliable D call. This CDR3 is built from 15 residues. From germline, CDR1 is MGHDK and CDR2 SYGVNS. Trimming left V 4 bases short and J 2 bases short, with 13 bases between. CDR3 DNA sequence: TGTGCCAGCAGTGTCGACTCAGCCTCCACAGATACGCAGTATTTT. Translation: CASSVDSASTDTQYF.

This clonotype was observed many times. The chain couples TRBV7-9 to TRBJ2-7; no clear D. The CDR3 totals 11 residues. The germline V and J ends were trimmed by 3 bases and 5 bases, with 5 bases remaining between them. Germline V gene lookup returns CDR1 SEHNR and CDR2 FQNEAQ (reference sequence). The CDR3, as DNA: TGTGCCAGCAGCTTTGGTAACGAGCAGTACTTC. It translates to CASSFGNEQYF. Together with reference TRBV7-9 and TRBJ2-7, the CDR3 gives the full variable domain: DTGVSQNPRHKITKRGQNVTFRCDPISEHNRLYWYRQTLGQGPEFLTYFQNEAQLEKSRLLSDRFSAERPKGSFSTLEIQRTEQGDSAMYLCASSFGNEQYFGPGTRLTVT.

The sample holds a few counts of this clonotype. The chain is built from TRBV28 and TRBJ2-1; no firm D call. Looked up from germline, CDR1 is MDHEN and CDR2 is SYDVKM. Trimming took 7 bases from V and 0 from J, leaving 13 bases between them. The CDR3 runs 15 residues. The CDR3 sequence: CASNFLTSSYNEQFF. The DNA of the CDR3 is TGTGCCAGCAATTTTCTGACAAGCTCCTACAATGAGCAGTTCTTC. The full variable domain, with the rest looked up from reference TRBV28 and TRBJ2-1, is DVKVTQSSRYLVKRTGEKVFLECVQDMDHENMFWYRQDPGLGLRLIYFSYDVKMKEKGDIPEGYSVSREKKERFSLILESASTNQTSMYLCASNFLTSSYNEQFFGPGTRLTVL.

CDR3 coding DNA: TGTGCCAGCAGAACCCTGGCAGGGGGGCTTGAAGCTTTCTTT. Translated, it gives CASRTLAGGLEAFF. The chain joins TRBV7-2 to TRBJ1-1; 7 nucleotides match TRBD1. In germline, CDR1 is SGHTA, CDR2 FQGNSA. The V and J ends lost 6 bases and 7 bases, in that order; junction bases with no gene match: 11. The CDR3 is 14 amino acids. Drawing the rest from reference TRBV7-2 and TRBJ1-1, the complete variable domain is GAGVSQSPSNKVTEKGKDVELRCDPISGHTALYWYRQSLGQGLEFLIYFQGNSAPDKSGLPSDRFSAERTGGSVSTLTIQRTQQEDSAVYLCASRTLAGGLEAFFGQGTRLTVV.

This clonotype was found many times. This chain uses TRBV5-1 with TRBJ2-7, with 8 bases aligning to TRBD1. The CDR3 covers 14 residues. The germline V gene has CDR1 SGHRS and CDR2 YFSETQ. V lost 0 bases to trimming and J lost 3 bases; unmatched junction nucleotides: 2. CDR3 sequence reads: CASSLGQGFYEQYF. Here the CDR3 DNA reads TGCGCCAGCAGCTTGGGACAGGGGTTCTACGAGCAGTACTTC.

This clonotype was counted between two and nine times. The V and J genes are TRBV19 and TRBJ2-1, with TRBD1 matching over 12 bases. Looked up from germline, CDR1 is LNHDA and CDR2 is SQIVND (reference sequence). The V segment lost 7 bases and the J segment 0 bases; nucleotides outside the gene matches: 10. CDR3 length: 18 amino acids. CDR3 coding DNA: TGTGCCAGTAATAAATGGGGACAGGGGGCAGTCTCCTACAATGAGCAGTTCTTC. Amino acid sequence: CASNKWGQGAVSYNEQFF.

The CDR3 protein is CASSSPRGQGNEQYF. The CDR3 DNA reads TGTGCCAGCAGCTCCCCCCGGGGACAGGGAAACGAGCAGTACTTC. This sequence joins TRBV5-4 and TRBJ2-7; TRBD1 aligns across 9 bases. The trim removed 3 bases at V and 5 bases at J, leaving 9 bases unmatched. The CDR3 consists of 15 residues. The germline V gene encodes CDR1 SGHNT and CDR2 YYREEE (reference sequence).

This clonotype was seen ten or more times. The chain is built from TRBV7-9 and TRBJ2-1; a possible D gene is TRBD2 (6 bases). CDR1 is SEHNR, CDR2 FQNEAQ, per germline (reference sequence). This CDR3 is 16 amino acids long. V lost 6 bases and J lost 2, with 17 bases in between. DNA of the CDR3: TGTGCCAGCAGTTCTCTTGGAGGGAGTACCTACAATGAGCAGTTCTTC. It yields the protein CASSSLGGSTYNEQFF.

The sample holds many counts of this clonotype. The rearrangement uses TRBV12-3 or TRBV12-4 and TRBJ2-3; unclear D gene. The V and J ends lost 4 bases and 3 bases respectively, with 8 bases between them. The CDR3 totals 13 residues. DNA for the CDR3: TGTGCCAGCAGTTCTCTAATAACAGATACGCAGTATTTT. Amino acid sequence: CASSSLITDTQYF.

This clonotype was counted a few times. The V and J genes are TRBV6-1 and TRBJ1-1; weak D call: TRBD1 (6 bases). Trimming stripped 5 bases from V and 0 bases from J, with 16 bases between. Per the germline V gene, CDR1 is MNHNS and CDR2 is SASEGT. The CDR3 contains 16 residues. In DNA form, the CDR3 reads TGTGCCAGCAGTCTCACGCAGGGGTACATGAACACTGAAGCTTTCTTT. Translated: CASSLTQGYMNTEAFF.

The chain uses TRBV7-3 and TRBJ2-1; possibly TRBD1 for D (7 bases). The CDR3 has 17 residues. V was pared by 4 bases and J by 7 bases, with 23 bases between. Germline V gene data show CDR1 as SGHTA and CDR2 as FQGTGA. CDR3: CASSSKRGRGEENEQFF. CDR3 nucleotide sequence: TGTGCCAGCAGCTCCAAAAGGGGGCGCGGGGAGGAGAATGAGCAGTTCTTC.

The V call is TRBV19, the J call TRBJ2-5, with D possibly being TRBD1 or TRBD2 (6 bases each). Between the trimmed V and J ends, which lost 5 bases and 1 base, there was a span of 11 bases. This CDR3 is 14 amino acids long. Per the germline V gene, CDR1 is LNHDA and CDR2 is SQIVND (reference sequence). The CDR3 loop reads CASSRGLFQETQYF. The CDR3, as DNA: TGTGCCAGTAGTCGGGGGCTATTCCAAGAGACCCAGTACTTC.

The gene calls are TRBV6-4 and TRBJ2-5; TRBD1 aligns across 8 bases. This CDR3 has 14 residues. Germline lookup yields CDR1 MRHNA and CDR2 SNTAGT. Germline trimming cut 6 bases from V and 6 bases from J; bases unmatched to any gene: 9. CDR3 loop: CASSGPDRVKTQYF. Here the CDR3 DNA reads TGTGCCAGCAGCGGTCCGGACAGGGTAAAGACCCAGTACTTC.

The V gene is TRBV28, the J gene TRBJ2-2; 11 bases fit TRBD1. With V trimmed by 6 bases and J by 4 bases, 7 bases remained unmatched. Germline values: CDR1 MDHEN, CDR2 SYDVKM. There are 16 residues in the CDR3. CDR3 bases: TGTGCCAGCAGCCCCCCGGGACAGGGGGGCACCGGGGAGCTGTTTTTT. This sequence encodes CASSPPGQGGTGELFF. Looking up the rest from reference TRBV28 and TRBJ2-2 gives the full variable domain: DVKVTQSSRYLVKRTGEKVFLECVQDMDHENMFWYRQDPGLGLRLIYFSYDVKMKEKGDIPEGYSVSREKKERFSLILESASTNQTSMYLCASSPPGQGGTGELFFGEGSRLTVL.

The table lists this clonotype with many counts. The chain employs TRBV5-1 and TRBJ2-5, with D perhaps matching TRBD1 (6 bases). The germline V and J ends were trimmed by 4 bases and 2 bases, with 15 bases remaining between them. CDR1 and CDR2 (germline): SGHRS, YFSETQ. The CDR3 extends over 15 amino acids. CDR3 in amino acids: CASSDPTGSQETQYF. The DNA for the CDR3 is TGCGCCAGCAGCGACCCAACAGGGTCTCAAGAGACCCAGTACTTC.

This clonotype came up many times. V usage is TRBV5-1 and J usage is TRBJ2-7; 7 bases are a match to TRBD1. CDR1 is SGHRS, CDR2 YFSETQ, per germline. This CDR3 is built from 15 residues. With V trimmed by 4 bases and J by 0 bases, 7 bases remained unmatched. CDR3 DNA sequence: TGCGCCAGCAGCGACACCGGGACAGCCTCCTACGAGCAGTACTTC. The encoded protein is CASSDTGTASYEQYF.

The J gene is TRBJ1-5, the V gene TRBV4-1; TRBD1 is a possible D gene (6 bases). This CDR3 is 14 amino acids long. Germline lookup yields CDR1 MGHRA and CDR2 YSYEKL. V lost 0 bases, J lost 11 bases, and 14 bases lay in between. The CDR3 DNA reads TGCGCCAGCAGCCAAGAATCGTTGGCAGGGGCCCAGCATTTT. It encodes CASSQESLAGAQHF.

This clonotype occurred many times. V is TRBV5-1 and J is TRBJ2-5, with a possible D match to TRBD1 (6 bases). CDR1 SGHRS and CDR2 YFSETQ come from the germline V gene. The CDR3 spans 15 residues. Trimming pared 1 base from V and 2 bases from J, leaving 12 bases between. The CDR3 loop reads CASSLMGTRQETQYF. The CDR3 region has the DNA TGCGCCAGCAGCTTGATGGGGACACGTCAAGAGACCCAGTACTTC.

The chain joins TRBV28 to TRBJ2-7; 9 bases fit TRBD1. CDR3 size: 15 residues. V lost 3 bases and J lost 4; bases outside the gene matches: 7. Germline CDR1 is MDHEN and CDR2 is SYDVKM. The CDR3 sequence: CASSFGDREAYEQYF. CDR3 bases: TGTGCCAGCAGTTTCGGGGACAGGGAGGCATACGAGCAGTACTTC. Looking up the rest from reference TRBV28 and TRBJ2-7 gives the full variable domain: DVKVTQSSRYLVKRTGEKVFLECVQDMDHENMFWYRQDPGLGLRLIYFSYDVKMKEKGDIPEGYSVSREKKERFSLILESASTNQTSMYLCASSFGDREAYEQYFGPGTRLTVT.

This clonotype was observed a handful of times. The V and J genes are TRBV6-5 and TRBJ2-7; 11 nucleotides match TRBD2. The CDR3 totals 17 residues. Trimming at V came to 2 bases and at J to 0 bases, leaving 6 bases not matched to a gene. Germline V gene lookup returns CDR1 MNHEY and CDR2 SVGAGI. CDR3 nucleotide sequence: TGTGCCAGCAGTTACGGGGTTAGCGGGAGGGACTCCTACGAGCAGTACTTC. Amino acids: CASSYGVSGRDSYEQYF.

At least ten counts were recorded for this clonotype. The rearrangement joins TRBV7-2 to TRBJ2-1; D is undetermined. V was trimmed by 9 bases and J by 4 bases, leaving 10 bases between them. Germline V gene lookup returns CDR1 SGHTA and CDR2 FQGNSA. The CDR3 length is 12 residues. The CDR3 nucleotides read TGTGCCAGTGGGTACTTGTACAATGAGCAGTTCTTC. Translation: CASGYLYNEQFF.

In its sample, this clonotype was seen a few times. The J gene is TRBJ2-5, the V gene TRBV27; possibly TRBD1 for D (5 bases). Germline V CDR1 and CDR2: MNHEY, SMNVEV (reference sequence). Trimming pared 5 bases from V and 5 bases from J, leaving 15 bases between. The CDR3 length is 14 residues. The DNA of the CDR3 is TGTGCCAGCAGTCCACAAGGGGTTTGGGAGACCCAGTACTTC. It specifies CASSPQGVWETQYF.

There are a few counts of this clonotype. The chain employs TRBV29-1 and TRBJ2-7, with 7 bases aligning to TRBD1. The CDR3 spans 13 residues. The V gene's germline CDR1 is SQVTM and CDR2 ANQGSEA. V lost 7 bases to trimming and J lost 4 bases; unmatched junction nucleotides: 10. CDR3 sequence (DNA): TGCAGCGCTGGAAACAGGGGTTCTTACGAGCAGTACTTC. Protein: CSAGNRGSYEQYF.

This clonotype came up many times. The chain uses TRBV6-1 and TRBJ1-1, with a possible D match to TRBD1 (5 bases). V was shortened by 8 bases and J by 7 bases, with 17 bases between the two germline ends. CDR1 and CDR2 from the germline V gene are MNHNS and SASEGT. The CDR3 is 13 residues long. CDR3: CASSQGTVFEAFF. Written as DNA, the CDR3 is TGTGCCAGCTCGCAAGGGACGGTTTTTGAAGCTTTCTTT.

J is TRBJ2-5 and V is TRBV6-2 or TRBV6-3; TRBD2 matches at 8 bases. The CDR3 has 16 amino acids. Per the germline V gene, CDR1 is MNHEY and CDR2 is SVGEGT. V shed 2 bases and J 0 bases; nucleotides not matched to a gene: 5. The CDR3 protein is CASSYGGSGNQETQYF. In nucleotides, the CDR3 is TGTGCCAGCAGTTACGGAGGTAGCGGGAACCAAGAGACCCAGTACTTC.

This clonotype has just a few counts. The V call is TRBV5-1, the J call TRBJ2-1; 9 bases match TRBD2. V gave up 0 bases and J gave up 0 bases; unmatched junction bases: 7. CDR1 is SGHRS and CDR2 is YFSETQ in the germline V gene. The CDR3 totals 18 residues. This chain's CDR3 is CASSLGLAGYRSYNEQFF. DNA of the CDR3: TGCGCCAGCAGCTTGGGGCTAGCGGGGTATCGCTCCTACAATGAGCAGTTCTTC.